This T cell receptor beta chain was identified during a study of blood T cell repertoires in COVID-19. In the study overall: Sites in the United States, Italy and Spain provided acute and convalescent COVID-19 samples.

The CDR3 loop spans 12 amino acids. Looked up from germline, CDR1 is SQVTM and CDR2 is ANQGSEA. The ends lost 4 bases at V and 4 bases at J; junction bases unmatched: 4. This clone was observed a few times. Authors' data handling: Counts of nucleated cells, estimated from reference gene primer amplification, were obtained. Generated by immunoSEQ multiplex PCR, the TCRdb table keeps only in-frame clones and is missing some. V, J and clone size are those of that table, while D and trimming were read from the DNA. The sample has around 64,000 clones, about 88% seen once. V usage is TRBV29-1 and J usage is TRBJ2-7; 7 positions match TRBD2. This sequence originates from a man older than 75 in a cohort sampled during active COVID-19. Input material: peripheral blood. For the CDR3, the DNA is TGCAGCGTTGGAGGGGAGGGGTACGAGCAGTACTTC. Its protein product is CSVGGEGYEQYF.